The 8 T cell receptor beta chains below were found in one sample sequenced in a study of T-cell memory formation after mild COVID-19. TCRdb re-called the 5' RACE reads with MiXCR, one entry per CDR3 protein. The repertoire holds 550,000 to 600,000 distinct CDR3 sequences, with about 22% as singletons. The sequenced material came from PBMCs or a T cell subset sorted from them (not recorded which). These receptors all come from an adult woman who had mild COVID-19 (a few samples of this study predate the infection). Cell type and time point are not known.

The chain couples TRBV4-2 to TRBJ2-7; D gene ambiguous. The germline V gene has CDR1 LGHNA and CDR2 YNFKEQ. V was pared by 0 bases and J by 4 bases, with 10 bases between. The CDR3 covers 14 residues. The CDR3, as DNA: TGTGCCAGCAGCCAAGAACGAGCATGGTACGAGCAGTACTTC. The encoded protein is CASSQERAWYEQYF.

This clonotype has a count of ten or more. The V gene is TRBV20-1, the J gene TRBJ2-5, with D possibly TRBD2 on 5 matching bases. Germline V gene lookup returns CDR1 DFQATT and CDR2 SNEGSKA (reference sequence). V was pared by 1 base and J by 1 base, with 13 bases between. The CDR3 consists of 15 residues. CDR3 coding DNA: TGCAGTGCTAGAGTCCTTCGGGCGGGCCAAGAGACCCAGTACTTC. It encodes CSARVLRAGQETQYF.

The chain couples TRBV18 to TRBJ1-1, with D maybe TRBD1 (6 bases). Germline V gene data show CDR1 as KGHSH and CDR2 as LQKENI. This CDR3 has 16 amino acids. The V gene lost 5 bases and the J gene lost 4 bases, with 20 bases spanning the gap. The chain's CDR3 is CASSTGSSFEITEAFF. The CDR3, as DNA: TGTGCCAGCTCAACAGGGTCTTCATTCGAGATCACTGAAGCTTTCTTT.

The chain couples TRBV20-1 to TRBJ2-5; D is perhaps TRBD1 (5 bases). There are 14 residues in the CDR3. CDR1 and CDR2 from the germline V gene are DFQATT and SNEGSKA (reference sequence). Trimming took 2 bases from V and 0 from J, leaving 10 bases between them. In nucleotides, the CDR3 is TGCAGTGCTAGACAAACAGGATACCAAGAGACCCAGTACTTC. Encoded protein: CSARQTGYQETQYF.

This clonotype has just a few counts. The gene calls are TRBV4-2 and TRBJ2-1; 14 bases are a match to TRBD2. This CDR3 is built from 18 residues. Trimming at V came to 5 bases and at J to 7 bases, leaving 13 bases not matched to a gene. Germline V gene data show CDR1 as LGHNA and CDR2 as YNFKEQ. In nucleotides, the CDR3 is TGTGCCAGCAGCACGACTAGCGGGGGGGCCGTTAATGTGAATGAGCAGTTCTTC. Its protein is CASSTTSGGAVNVNEQFF.

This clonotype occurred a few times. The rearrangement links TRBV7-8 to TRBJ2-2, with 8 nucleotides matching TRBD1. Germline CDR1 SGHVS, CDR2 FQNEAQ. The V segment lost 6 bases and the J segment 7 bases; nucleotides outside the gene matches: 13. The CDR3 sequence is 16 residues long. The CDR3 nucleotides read TGTGCCAGCAGGCCCAACAATCGGGACAGGCACGGGGAGCTGTTTTTT. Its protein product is CASRPNNRDRHGELFF.

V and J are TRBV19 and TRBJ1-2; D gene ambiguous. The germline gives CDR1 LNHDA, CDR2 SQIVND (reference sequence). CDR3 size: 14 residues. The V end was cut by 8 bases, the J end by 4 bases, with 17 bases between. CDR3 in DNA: TGTGCCAGTGGCGAATTGGGCGGAATCTATGGCTACACCTTC. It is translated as CASGELGGIYGYTF.

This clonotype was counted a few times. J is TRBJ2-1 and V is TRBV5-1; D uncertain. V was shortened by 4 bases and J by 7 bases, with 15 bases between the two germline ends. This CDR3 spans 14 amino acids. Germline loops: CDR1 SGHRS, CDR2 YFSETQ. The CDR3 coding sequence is TGCGCCAGCAGCCCTGGATCAGGAAGAAATGAGCAGTTCTTC. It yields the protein CASSPGSGRNEQFF.